This TCR beta chain appears in the sequencing data of a study of T-cell memory formation after mild COVID-19. Study conclusions and caveats: Certain responding clones were present in pre-infection memory, suggesting participation of cross-reactive memory. Clones contracting day 15 to 85 were balanced CD4/CD8; later expanders leaned CD4+.

The CDR3 is made up of 14 amino acids. The junction had 2 bases not matched to a gene; V was cut back by 6 bases and J by 0 bases. As concerns this clonotype: Its antigen is unidentified.

With constant-segment primers, 5'RACE yielded cDNA libraries of TCR alpha and TCR beta that carried sample barcodes and UMIs. Via MiXCR, TCRdb re-called the 5' RACE reads, giving one row per CDR3 protein. Of some 300,000 distinct CDR3 sequences listed, 20% to 25% are singletons. This sequence joins TRBV12-3 or TRBV12-4 and TRBJ1-5, with TRBD1 identical over 7 bases. The sequenced sample consisted of PBMCs or a T cell subset sorted from them (not recorded which). The sequence was obtained from a man aged 18 to 29 who had mild COVID-19 (a few samples of this study predate the infection). Cell type and time point are not known. In DNA form, the CDR3 reads TGTGCCAGCAGGAGGACAGGTAGCAATCAGCCCCAGCATTTT. Amino acids: CASRRTGSNQPQHF.